The rows below give T cell receptor beta chains drawn from one sample of a study of early T cells in non-severe SARS-CoV-2 infection. A single record per CDR3 protein comes from TCRdb applying MiXCR to the 5' RACE reads. This table holds fewer than 60,000 distinct CDR3 sequences, roughly a tenth found once. The sequenced sample was whole blood, obtained at baseline. The receptor set was obtained from an adult who was a healthcare worker with PCR-confirmed SARS-CoV-2 infection or an uninfected control (not recorded which). The CDR3 runs from the conserved cysteine through the conserved F or W. Fields, in order: J gene, D gene, clone size, V gene, CDR3 protein, CDR3 DNA. A D gene is named only where the DNA matches it firmly. Rows give clone size only sometimes, using once, few, many, or a class for an expanded clone.

>TRBJ2-5|.|many|TRBV2
CASRASVQETQYF
TGTGCCAGCAGGGCTAGCGTCCAAGAGACCCAGTACTTC
>TRBJ2-2|TRBD2|.|TRBV9
CASSANLTSVLITGELFF
TGTGCCAGCAGCGCGAACCTAACTAGCGTCTTGATAACCGGGGAGCTGTTTTTT
>TRBJ2-7|TRBD1|.|TRBV7-2
CASSFPGTGAYEQYF
TGTGCCAGCAGCTTCCCCGGGACAGGGGCCTACGAGCAGTACTTC
>TRBJ2-1|.|.|TRBV12-3/TRBV12-4
CASSFFEEQFF
TGTGCCAGCAGTTTTTTCGAAGAGCAGTTCTTC
>TRBJ2-3|.|many|TRBV5-5
CASSLGITLGDTQYF
TGTGCCAGCAGCTTAGGAATAACGTTGGGAGATACGCAGTATTTT
>TRBJ2-2|TRBD2|many|TRBV2
CASSSGTSGNTGELFF
TGTGCCAGCAGTTCCGGGACTAGCGGGAACACCGGGGAGCTGTTTTTT
>TRBJ2-7|TRBD1|few|TRBV19
CASSIDGQGANEQYF
TGTGCCAGTAGTATAGATGGACAGGGGGCAAACGAGCAGTACTTC
>TRBJ2-2|.|.|TRBV5-6
CASTPAKDKNTGELFF
TGTGCCAGCACCCCCGCAAAGGACAAGAACACCGGGGAGCTGTTTTTT
>TRBJ1-4|.|many|TRBV20-1
CSARDRTQGEKLFF
TGCAGTGCTAGAGATCGGACCCAGGGGGAAAAACTGTTTTTT
>TRBJ2-7|TRBD1|few|TRBV11-2
CASSYPGQAFF
TGTGCCAGCAGCTACCCGGGACAGGCCTTTTTC
>TRBJ2-7|.|.|TRBV3-1
CASSQEFGTAQYEQYF
TGTGCCAGCAGCCAAGAATTCGGGACTGCCCAGTACGAGCAGTACTTC
>TRBJ2-5|.|few|TRBV29-1
CSGDRDDQETQYF
TGCAGCGGAGACCGGGACGACCAAGAGACCCAGTACTTC
>TRBJ2-3|.|few|TRBV10-2
CASSVADTQYF
TGCGCCAGCAGTGTTGCAGATACGCAGTATTTT
>TRBJ2-1|.|few|TRBV27
CASSYKPTGEQFF
TGTGCCAGCAGTTATAAACCCACGGGGGAGCAGTTCTTC
>TRBJ2-2|.|many|TRBV4-2
CASSLLGGGFSTGELFF
TGTGCCAGCAGCCTACTTGGGGGCGGGTTTTCCACCGGGGAGCTGTTTTTT
>TRBJ1-4|.|many|TRBV15
CATSPQRGIGEKLFF
TGTGCCACCAGCCCTCAGAGGGGTATAGGGGAAAAACTGTTTTTT
>TRBJ1-1|.|.|TRBV5-1
CASSLVPVGTEAFF
TGCGCCAGCAGCTTGGTACCAGTCGGGACTGAAGCTTTCTTT